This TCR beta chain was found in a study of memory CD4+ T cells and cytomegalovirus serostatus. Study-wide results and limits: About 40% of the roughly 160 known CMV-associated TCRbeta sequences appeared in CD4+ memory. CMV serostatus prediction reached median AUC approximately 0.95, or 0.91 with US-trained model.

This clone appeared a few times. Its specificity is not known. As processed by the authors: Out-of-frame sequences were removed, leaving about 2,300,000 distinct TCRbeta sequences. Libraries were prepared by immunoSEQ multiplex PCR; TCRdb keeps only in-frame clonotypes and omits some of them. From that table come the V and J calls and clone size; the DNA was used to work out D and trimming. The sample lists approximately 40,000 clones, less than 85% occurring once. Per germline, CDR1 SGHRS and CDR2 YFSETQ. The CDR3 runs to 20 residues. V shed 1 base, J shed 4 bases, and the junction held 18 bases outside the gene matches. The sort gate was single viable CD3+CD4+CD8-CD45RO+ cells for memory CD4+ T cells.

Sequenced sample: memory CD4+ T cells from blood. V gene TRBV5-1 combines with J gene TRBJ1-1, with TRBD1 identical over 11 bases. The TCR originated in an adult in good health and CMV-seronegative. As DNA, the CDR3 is TGCGCCAGCAGCTTGCGGGGCCCCACCGGGACAGGGGGGGTGAGCACTGAAGCTTTCTTT. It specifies CASSLRGPTGTGGVSTEAFF.